This is a list of T cell receptor beta chains from one sample in a study of blood T cell repertoires in COVID-19. Profiling relied on immunoSEQ multiplex PCR, and the TCRdb table lists in-frame clones only, not all of them. The repertoire consists of about 230,000 clones, with 85% to 90% occurring once and the leading ten covering around a tenth. The source material was peripheral blood. The source of these receptors is a man aged 50-60 years with COVID-19, enrolled during active disease. Each CDR3 is given with its conserved first and last residue. D genes are given only for firm matches. Expanded clones get a size class; other rows say once, few or many, or leave the size out.

d_gene: TRBD1
j_gene: TRBJ1-5
v_gene: TRBV19
abundance: .
CDR3nt: TGTGCCAGTAGTGTGACAGGGGTCTATAACAATCAGCCCCAGCATTTT
CDR3aa: CASSVTGVYNNQPQHF

d_gene: .
j_gene: TRBJ1-2
v_gene: TRBV2
abundance: .
CDR3nt: TGTGCCAGCACCGCGAGGGGAGGGGGTTATGGCTACACCTTC
CDR3aa: CASTARGGGYGYTF

d_gene: TRBD2
j_gene: TRBJ2-5
v_gene: TRBV27
abundance: .
CDR3nt: TGTGCCAGCAGTCCCATCTCCCCGACTAGCGGGGGGGCTACAACGAGTGAGACCCAGTACTTC
CDR3aa: CASSPISPTSGGATTSETQYF

d_gene: TRBD1
j_gene: TRBJ1-1
v_gene: TRBV6-5
abundance: .
CDR3nt: TGTGCCAGCAGTATCGACAGGGGGCTCACTGAAGCTTTCTTT
CDR3aa: CASSIDRGLTEAFF

d_gene: .
j_gene: TRBJ2-7
v_gene: TRBV7-8
abundance: .
CDR3nt: TGTGCCAGCAGCTTAGTATTAGTTAGCTCCTACGAGCAGTACTTC
CDR3aa: CASSLVLVSSYEQYF

d_gene: .
j_gene: TRBJ2-1
v_gene: TRBV4-1
abundance: .
CDR3nt: TGCGCCAGCAGCCAAGGGCCGGACAGCCTCAATGAGCAGTTCTTC
CDR3aa: CASSQGPDSLNEQFF

d_gene: .
j_gene: TRBJ1-1
v_gene: TRBV10-1
abundance: .
CDR3nt: TGCGCCAGCAGTGAACCCGACCAACAGGGCCCTAAGGGCACTGAAGCTTTCTTT
CDR3aa: CASSEPDQQGPKGTEAFF

d_gene: TRBD1
j_gene: TRBJ1-2
v_gene: TRBV18
abundance: .
CDR3nt: TGTGCCAGCTCACCGCCAGGACAGGGCAACTATGGCTACACCTTC
CDR3aa: CASSPPGQGNYGYTF

d_gene: .
j_gene: TRBJ2-5
v_gene: TRBV25-1
abundance: .
CDR3nt: TGTGCCAGCAAAACGAACAGGCCCTGGGGGGAAGAGACCCAGTACTTC
CDR3aa: CASKTNRPWGEETQYF

d_gene: .
j_gene: TRBJ1-6
v_gene: TRBV15
abundance: .
CDR3nt: TGTGCCACCAGCAGAGGCGGCAGGGGATTAAGTTCACCCCTCCACTTT
CDR3aa: CATSRGGRGLSSPLHF

d_gene: TRBD2
j_gene: TRBJ2-3
v_gene: TRBV6-1
abundance: .
CDR3nt: TGTGCCAGCAGTAAAGAACACCCCAGCGGGATCGGCACAGATACGCAGTATTTT
CDR3aa: CASSKEHPSGIGTDTQYF

d_gene: TRBD1
j_gene: TRBJ2-3
v_gene: TRBV10-2
abundance: .
CDR3nt: TGCGCCAGCGGACACCACAGGGGGCTAGATACGCAGTATTTT
CDR3aa: CASGHHRGLDTQYF

d_gene: .
j_gene: TRBJ2-5
v_gene: TRBV11-2
abundance: .
CDR3nt: TGTGCCAGCAGCTCGCAAGAGACCCAGTACTTC
CDR3aa: CASSSQETQYF

d_gene: TRBD2
j_gene: TRBJ2-1
v_gene: TRBV25-1
abundance: .
CDR3nt: TGTGCCAGCAGTGAACGACTAGCGGGAGCGGACAATGAGCAGTTCTTC
CDR3aa: CASSERLAGADNEQFF

d_gene: .
j_gene: TRBJ2-2
v_gene: TRBV10-3
abundance: .
CDR3nt: TGTGCCATCATGGTCCAGGGCATAATTGGGGAGCTGTTTTTT
CDR3aa: CAIMVQGIIGELFF

d_gene: .
j_gene: TRBJ2-5
v_gene: TRBV29-1
abundance: .
CDR3nt: TGCAGCGTTGACGGGAGTACAGAGACCCAGTACTTC
CDR3aa: CSVDGSTETQYF

d_gene: TRBD1
j_gene: TRBJ1-5
v_gene: TRBV6-8
abundance: medium-sized
CDR3nt: TGTGCCAGCAGCCTGGGGACAGGGTTGTATCAGCCCCAGCATTTT
CDR3aa: CASSLGTGLYQPQHF

d_gene: TRBD1
j_gene: TRBJ2-7
v_gene: TRBV2
abundance: .
CDR3nt: TGTGCCAGCAAGGGACAGGTAGACGAGCAGTACTTC
CDR3aa: CASKGQVDEQYF

d_gene: TRBD1
j_gene: TRBJ2-1
v_gene: TRBV11-2
abundance: .
CDR3nt: TGTGCCAGCAGCTTAGACAGGGGGCGCAATGAGCAGTTCTTC
CDR3aa: CASSLDRGRNEQFF

d_gene: TRBD1
j_gene: TRBJ1-2
v_gene: TRBV18
abundance: .
CDR3nt: TGTGCCAGCTCACCACCGACAGGGGCACGAGGCTACACCTTC
CDR3aa: CASSPPTGARGYTF

d_gene: .
j_gene: TRBJ2-2
v_gene: TRBV4-1
abundance: .
CDR3nt: TGCGCCAGCAGCCAAGACAGGGTCGCCGGGGAGCTGTTTTTT
CDR3aa: CASSQDRVAGELFF

d_gene: TRBD1
j_gene: TRBJ2-7
v_gene: TRBV24-1
abundance: .
CDR3nt: TGTGCCACCAGTGATGACAGGGGTGAGCAGTACTTC
CDR3aa: CATSDDRGEQYF

d_gene: .
j_gene: TRBJ1-2
v_gene: TRBV27
abundance: .
CDR3nt: TGTGCCAGCTCCGGTGGAGAAGACTATGGCTACACCTTC
CDR3aa: CASSGGEDYGYTF

d_gene: .
j_gene: TRBJ1-5
v_gene: TRBV28
abundance: .
CDR3nt: TGTGCCAGCGGAGGTTATAGCAATCAGCCCCAGCATTTT
CDR3aa: CASGGYSNQPQHF

d_gene: TRBD2
j_gene: TRBJ2-1
v_gene: TRBV11-2
abundance: .
CDR3nt: TGTGCCAGCAGCTTAGCTAGCGGGCCATACAATGAGCAGTTCTTC
CDR3aa: CASSLASGPYNEQFF

d_gene: .
j_gene: TRBJ1-2
v_gene: TRBV4-1
abundance: .
CDR3nt: TGCGCCAGCAGCCAGACTTTCGGACAGAGCTACACCTTC
CDR3aa: CASSQTFGQSYTF

d_gene: .
j_gene: TRBJ1-2
v_gene: TRBV28
abundance: few
CDR3nt: TGTGCCAGCAGTCCACAGGGCAACTATGGCTACACCTTC
CDR3aa: CASSPQGNYGYTF

d_gene: .
j_gene: TRBJ2-5
v_gene: TRBV4-3
abundance: .
CDR3nt: TGCGCCAGCAGCCAAGTGGCCGGGCAAGAGACCCAGTACTTC
CDR3aa: CASSQVAGQETQYF

d_gene: .
j_gene: TRBJ1-2
v_gene: TRBV4-2
abundance: few
CDR3nt: TGTGCCAGCAGCCGATCCGGGGGTAACTATGGCTACACCTTC
CDR3aa: CASSRSGGNYGYTF

d_gene: TRBD2
j_gene: TRBJ2-1
v_gene: TRBV20-1
abundance: .
CDR3nt: TGCAGTGCTAGTGGGACTAGCGGGATCAATGAGCAGTTCTTC
CDR3aa: CSASGTSGINEQFF

d_gene: TRBD1
j_gene: TRBJ1-5
v_gene: TRBV5-8
abundance: .
CDR3nt: TGTGCCAGCAGCCTAGTTGCCTCAAGGACAGGGGGCCCTCAGCCCCAGCATTTT
CDR3aa: CASSLVASRTGGPQPQHF

d_gene: TRBD1
j_gene: TRBJ1-2
v_gene: TRBV30
abundance: .
CDR3nt: TGTGCCTGGAGTCTTTACAGGGGGACGCACTATGGCTACACCTTC
CDR3aa: CAWSLYRGTHYGYTF

d_gene: .
j_gene: TRBJ2-1
v_gene: TRBV7-8
abundance: .
CDR3nt: TGTGCCAGCAGCTTAGACGGCAGGACCTACAATGAGCAGTTCTTC
CDR3aa: CASSLDGRTYNEQFF

d_gene: .
j_gene: TRBJ2-7
v_gene: TRBV19
abundance: .
CDR3nt: TGTGCCAGTAGTACCGTACAGGGAACCTACGAGCAGTACTTC
CDR3aa: CASSTVQGTYEQYF

d_gene: .
j_gene: TRBJ1-5
v_gene: TRBV10-3
abundance: once
CDR3nt: TGTGCCATCAGTGACAGCCTAGCGGGTCAGCCCCAGCATTTT
CDR3aa: CAISDSLAGQPQHF

d_gene: TRBD1
j_gene: TRBJ2-3
v_gene: TRBV5-4
abundance: .
CDR3nt: TGTGCCAGCAGCATAGACTGGACAGGGTCCGGGGATACGCAGTATTTT
CDR3aa: CASSIDWTGSGDTQYF

d_gene: TRBD2
j_gene: TRBJ2-3
v_gene: TRBV5-8
abundance: .
CDR3nt: TGTGCCAGCAGCTTGGCTCTGGGGAGCGGGGGGGCAACAGATACGCAGTATTTT
CDR3aa: CASSLALGSGGATDTQYF